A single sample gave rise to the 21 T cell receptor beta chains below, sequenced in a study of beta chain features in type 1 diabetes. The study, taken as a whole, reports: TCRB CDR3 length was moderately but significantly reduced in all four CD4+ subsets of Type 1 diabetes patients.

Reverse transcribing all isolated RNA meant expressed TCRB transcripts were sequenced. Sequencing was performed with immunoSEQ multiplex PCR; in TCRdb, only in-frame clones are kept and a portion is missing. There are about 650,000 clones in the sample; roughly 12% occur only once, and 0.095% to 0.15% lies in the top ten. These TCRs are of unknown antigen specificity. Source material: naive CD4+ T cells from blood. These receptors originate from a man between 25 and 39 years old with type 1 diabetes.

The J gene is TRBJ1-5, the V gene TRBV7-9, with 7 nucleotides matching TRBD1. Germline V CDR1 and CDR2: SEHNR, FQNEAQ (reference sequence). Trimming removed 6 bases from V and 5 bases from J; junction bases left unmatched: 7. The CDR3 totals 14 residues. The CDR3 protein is CASSPRQGDQPQHF. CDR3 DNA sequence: TGTGCCAGCAGTCCTCGACAGGGAGATCAGCCCCAGCATTTT.

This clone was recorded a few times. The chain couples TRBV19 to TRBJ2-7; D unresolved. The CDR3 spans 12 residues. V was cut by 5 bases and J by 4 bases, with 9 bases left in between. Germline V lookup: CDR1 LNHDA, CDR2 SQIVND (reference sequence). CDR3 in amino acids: CASSSSAYEQYF. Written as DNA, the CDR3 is TGTGCCAGTAGTTCATCGGCATACGAGCAGTACTTC. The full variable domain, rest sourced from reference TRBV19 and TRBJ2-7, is DGGITQSPKYLFRKEGQNVTLSCEQNLNHDAMYWYRQDPGQGLRLIYYSQIVNDFQKGDIAEGYSVSREKKESFPLTVTSAQKNPTAFYLCASSSSAYEQYFGPGTRLTVT.

The CDR3 nucleotides are TGTGCCAGCAGCTTCGTAAAGGATACGCAGTATTTT. Its protein product is CASSFVKDTQYF. The chain links TRBV7-6 to TRBJ2-3; D is unresolved. Per germline, CDR1 SGHVS and CDR2 FNYEAQ. Trimming pared 3 bases from V and 6 bases from J, leaving 7 bases between. CDR3 length: 12 residues.

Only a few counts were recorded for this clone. CDR3: CSVDRGYGYTF. CDR3 coding DNA: TGCAGCGTTGACAGGGGCTATGGCTACACCTTC. The rearrangement uses TRBV29-1 and TRBJ1-2; D possibly corresponds to TRBD1 (6 bases). The CDR3 has 11 amino acids. V lost 3 bases and J 4 bases, leaving 6 bases between the germline ends. CDR1 is SQVTM, CDR2 ANQGSEA, per germline.

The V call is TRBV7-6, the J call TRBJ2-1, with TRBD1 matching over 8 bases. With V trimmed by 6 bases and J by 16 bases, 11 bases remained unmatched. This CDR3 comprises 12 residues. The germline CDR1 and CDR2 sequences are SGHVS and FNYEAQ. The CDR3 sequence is CASRPGQGTLFF. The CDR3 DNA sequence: TGTGCCAGCAGACCCGGACAGGGTACCCTCTTCTTC.

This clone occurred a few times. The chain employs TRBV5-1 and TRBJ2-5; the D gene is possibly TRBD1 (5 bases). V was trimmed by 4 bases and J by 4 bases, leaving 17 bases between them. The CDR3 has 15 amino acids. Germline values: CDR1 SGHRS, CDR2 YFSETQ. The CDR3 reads CASSTVGALGETQYF. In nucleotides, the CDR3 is TGCGCCAGCAGCACCGTTGGGGCTTTGGGAGAGACCCAGTACTTC.

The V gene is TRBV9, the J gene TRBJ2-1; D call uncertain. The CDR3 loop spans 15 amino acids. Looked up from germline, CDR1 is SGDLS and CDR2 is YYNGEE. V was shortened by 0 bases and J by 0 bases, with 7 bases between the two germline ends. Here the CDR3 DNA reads TGTGCCAGCAGCGTAGAAAGGAGCTCCTACAATGAGCAGTTCTTC. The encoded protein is CASSVERSSYNEQFF.

The CDR3 loop reads CASSRLAGTYEQYF. In DNA, the CDR3 is TGTGCCAGTAGTAGACTAGCGGGGACCTACGAGCAGTACTTC. The gene calls are TRBV19 and TRBJ2-7; 11 bases line up with TRBD2. The CDR3 loop spans 14 amino acids. Trimming at V came to 4 bases and at J to 2 bases, leaving 1 base not matched to a gene. Germline loops: CDR1 LNHDA, CDR2 SQIVND (reference sequence).

The CDR3 nucleotides read TGTGCCAGCAGCGGGGCCGGGACAGGGGTTGGCTACACCTTC. Its protein is CASSGAGTGVGYTF. The chain is built from TRBV5-8 and TRBJ1-2, with TRBD1 matching 10 bases. Germline V gene sequence: CDR1 SGHTS, CDR2 YDEGEE. J lost 7 bases, V lost 4 bases, and 7 bases had no gene match. CDR3 length: 14 residues.

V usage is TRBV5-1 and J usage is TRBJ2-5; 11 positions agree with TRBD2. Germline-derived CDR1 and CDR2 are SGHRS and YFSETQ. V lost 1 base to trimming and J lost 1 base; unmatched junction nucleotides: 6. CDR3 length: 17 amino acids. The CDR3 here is CASSLQPSGGTQETQYF. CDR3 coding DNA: TGCGCCAGCAGCTTGCAACCTAGCGGGGGGACCCAAGAGACCCAGTACTTC.

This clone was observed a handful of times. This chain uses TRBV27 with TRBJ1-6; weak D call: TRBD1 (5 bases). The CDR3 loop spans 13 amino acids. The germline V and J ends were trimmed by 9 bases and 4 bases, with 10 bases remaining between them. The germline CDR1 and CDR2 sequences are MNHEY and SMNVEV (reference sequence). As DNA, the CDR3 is TGTGCCAGTAGGGGAGGATATAATTCACCCCTCCACTTT. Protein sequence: CASRGGYNSPLHF.

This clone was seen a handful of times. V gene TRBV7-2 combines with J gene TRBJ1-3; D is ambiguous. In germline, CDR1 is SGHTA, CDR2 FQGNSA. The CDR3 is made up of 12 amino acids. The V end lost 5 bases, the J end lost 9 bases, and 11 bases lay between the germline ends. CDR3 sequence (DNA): TGTGCCAGCAGCCCCGGAAGGATCACCATATATTTT. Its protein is CASSPGRITIYF.

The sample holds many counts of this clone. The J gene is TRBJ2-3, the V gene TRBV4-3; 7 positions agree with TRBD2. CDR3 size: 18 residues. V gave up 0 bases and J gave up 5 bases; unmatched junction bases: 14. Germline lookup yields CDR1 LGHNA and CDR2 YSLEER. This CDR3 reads CASSQDHPSGEVIDTQYF. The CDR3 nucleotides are TGCGCCAGCAGCCAAGATCACCCGAGCGGGGAAGTGATAGATACGCAGTATTTT.

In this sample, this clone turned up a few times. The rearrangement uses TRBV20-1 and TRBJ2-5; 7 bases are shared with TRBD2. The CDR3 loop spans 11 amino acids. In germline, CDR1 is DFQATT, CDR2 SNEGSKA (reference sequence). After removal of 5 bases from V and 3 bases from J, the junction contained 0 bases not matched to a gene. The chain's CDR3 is CSAAGEETQYF. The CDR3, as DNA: TGCAGTGCTGCGGGGGAAGAGACCCAGTACTTC.

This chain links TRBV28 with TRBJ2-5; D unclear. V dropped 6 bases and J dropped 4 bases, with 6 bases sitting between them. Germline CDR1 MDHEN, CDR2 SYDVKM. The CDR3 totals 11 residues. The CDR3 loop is CASRRRETQYF. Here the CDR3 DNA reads TGTGCCAGCAGACGAAGAGAGACCCAGTACTTC.

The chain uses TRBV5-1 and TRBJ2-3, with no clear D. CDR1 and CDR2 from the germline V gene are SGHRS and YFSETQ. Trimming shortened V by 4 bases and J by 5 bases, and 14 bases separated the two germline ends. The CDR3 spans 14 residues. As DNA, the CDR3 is TGCGCCAGCAGCCTGGGGATTTCGGGAGATACGCAGTATTTT. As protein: CASSLGISGDTQYF.

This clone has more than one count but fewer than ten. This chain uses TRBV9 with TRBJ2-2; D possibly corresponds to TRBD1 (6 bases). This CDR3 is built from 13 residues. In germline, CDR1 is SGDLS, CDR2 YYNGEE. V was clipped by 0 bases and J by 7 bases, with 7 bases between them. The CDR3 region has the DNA TGTGCCAGCAGCGTAGCAGGGGTCGGGGAGCTGTTTTTT. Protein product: CASSVAGVGELFF.

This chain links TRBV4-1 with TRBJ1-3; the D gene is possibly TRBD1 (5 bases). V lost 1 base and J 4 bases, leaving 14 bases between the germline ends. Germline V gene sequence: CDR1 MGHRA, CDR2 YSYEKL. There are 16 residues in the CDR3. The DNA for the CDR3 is TGCGCCAGCAGCCAAGCGCCCAGGGCGAAAGGAAACACCATATATTTT. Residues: CASSQAPRAKGNTIYF.

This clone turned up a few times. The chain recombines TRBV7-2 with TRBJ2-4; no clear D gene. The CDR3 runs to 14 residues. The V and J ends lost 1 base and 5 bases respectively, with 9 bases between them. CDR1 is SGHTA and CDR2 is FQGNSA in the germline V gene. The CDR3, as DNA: TGTGCCAGCAGCTTAGGTACACGGCAAAACATTCAGTACTTC. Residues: CASSLGTRQNIQYF.

The CDR3 bases are TGTGCCATCAGTGATACCGGGACAGGGAATGTCGAGCAGTACTTC. This sequence encodes CAISDTGTGNVEQYF. This chain joins TRBV10-3 and TRBJ2-7; 9 nucleotides line up with TRBD1. V trimming: 3 bases; J trimming: 6 bases; junction bases outside the gene matches: 9. Germline V gene lookup returns CDR1 ENHRY and CDR2 SYGVKD. The CDR3 covers 15 residues.

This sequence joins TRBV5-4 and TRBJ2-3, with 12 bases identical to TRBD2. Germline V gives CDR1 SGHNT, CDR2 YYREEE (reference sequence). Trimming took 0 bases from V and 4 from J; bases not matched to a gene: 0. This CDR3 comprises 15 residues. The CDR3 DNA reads TGTGCCAGCAGCTTGGGACTAGCGGGGGCAGATACGCAGTATTTT. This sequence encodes CASSLGLAGADTQYF.